These 9 T cell receptor beta chains share one sample of origin, sequenced in a study of T cell changes during pregnancy in multiple sclerosis. Repertoires were generated with immunoSEQ multiplex PCR, while TCRdb's copy carries only in-frame clones and drops some. The sample consists of nearly 40,000 clones, 92% of them appearing once. Sample: CD4+ T cells from peripheral blood mononuclear cells, taken before pregnancy. These receptors all stem from a female donor with multiple sclerosis, enrolled in a pregnancy study.

The V gene is TRBV2, the J gene TRBJ1-2; D not certain. V shed 6 bases and J shed 8 bases, with 19 bases lying between them. CDR1 SNHLY and CDR2 FYNNEI come from the germline V gene. The CDR3 sequence is 14 residues long. This CDR3 is CASRNAGPAGGYTF. CDR3 nucleotide sequence: TGTGCCAGCAGGAACGCCGGCCCCGCAGGCGGCTACACCTTC.

This chain uses TRBV30 with TRBJ2-7; D gene unclear. The CDR3 contains 12 residues. Germline V gene data show CDR1 as GTSNPN and CDR2 as SVGIG (reference sequence). V was cut by 3 bases and J by 2 bases, with 8 bases left in between. CDR3: CAWRSVAYEQYF. CDR3 DNA: TGTGCCTGGAGATCCGTAGCCTACGAGCAGTACTTC.

This clone was picked up one time. The V and J genes are TRBV7-9 and TRBJ2-7, with 14 bases that match TRBD2. Germline loops: CDR1 SEHNR, CDR2 FQNEAQ (reference sequence). The CDR3 length is 16 residues. V shed 5 bases, J shed 7 bases, and the junction held 10 bases outside the gene matches. The CDR3 DNA follows: TGTGCCAGCAGCCCCAGGGGACTAGCGGGAGCGGGTGAGCAGTACTTC. Translating it yields CASSPRGLAGAGEQYF. Based on the CDR3 plus reference TRBV7-9 and TRBJ2-7, the full variable domain is DTGVSQNPRHKITKRGQNVTFRCDPISEHNRLYWYRQTLGQGPEFLTYFQNEAQLEKSRLLSDRFSAERPKGSFSTLEIQRTEQGDSAMYLCASSPRGLAGAGEQYFGPGTRLTVT.

The J gene is TRBJ2-3, the V gene TRBV10-1, with TRBD2 matching over 8 bases. V gave up 8 bases and J gave up 2 bases; unmatched junction bases: 27. CDR3 length: 21 amino acids. CDR1 and CDR2 (germline): WNHNN, SYGVQD (reference sequence). The chain's CDR3 is CASPHDRTVLTSECSTDTQYF. The CDR3 DNA follows: TGCGCCAGCCCTCACGACCGGACGGTCTTGACTAGCGAGTGCTCCACAGATACGCAGTATTTT.

This clone was recorded once. This sequence joins TRBV19 and TRBJ2-3, with a weak D call TRBD2 (5 bases). The CDR3 is made up of 15 amino acids. V lost 4 bases, J lost 0 bases, and 11 bases lay in between. Germline assignment: CDR1 LNHDA and CDR2 SQIVND (reference sequence). This chain's CDR3 is CASSSGLASTDTQYF. The CDR3 nucleotides are TGTGCCAGTAGTAGCGGACTGGCTAGCACAGATACGCAGTATTTT.

V is TRBV7-8 and J is TRBJ1-2, with a possible D match to TRBD1 (5 bases). V lost 3 bases and J lost 2, with 13 bases in between. The V gene's germline CDR1 is SGHVS and CDR2 FQNEAQ. This CDR3 spans 15 amino acids. The CDR3 protein is CASSFGEGRNYGYTF. DNA of the CDR3: TGTGCCAGCAGCTTTGGGGAGGGGAGGAACTATGGCTACACCTTC.

The chain couples TRBV7-2 to TRBJ2-1; D may be TRBD1 (5 bases). CDR3 length: 14 residues. V lost 7 bases to trimming and J lost 6 bases, with 16 bases between them. Germline V CDR1 and CDR2: SGHTA, FQGNSA. The CDR3 loop reads CASKQDGGFNEQFF. DNA of the CDR3: TGTGCCAGCAAACAGGATGGTGGGTTCAATGAGCAGTTCTTC. Full variable domain (outside the CDR3, taken from reference TRBV7-2 and TRBJ2-1): GAGVSQSPSNKVTEKGKDVELRCDPISGHTALYWYRQSLGQGLEFLIYFQGNSAPDKSGLPSDRFSAERTGGSVSTLTIQRTQQEDSAVYLCASKQDGGFNEQFFGPGTRLTVL.

The chain is built from TRBV4-3 and TRBJ1-5; 8 bases map to TRBD1. The CDR3 has 17 residues. Germline-derived CDR1 and CDR2 are LGHNA and YSLEER. The ends lost 0 bases at V and 9 bases at J; junction bases unmatched: 13. CDR3 amino acids: CASSQDYGQGSQRPQHF. DNA of the CDR3: TGCGCCAGCAGCCAAGATTATGGACAGGGTTCCCAGAGGCCCCAGCATTTT.

The chain joins TRBV19 to TRBJ2-1; 10 nucleotides align to TRBD2. From germline, CDR1 is LNHDA and CDR2 SQIVND (reference sequence). The CDR3 is 17 residues long. The junction had 14 bases not matched to a gene; V was cut back by 5 bases and J by 7 bases. CDR3 region: CASSSRTSGDVRNEQFF. In DNA, the CDR3 is TGTGCCAGTAGTTCCCGGACTAGCGGAGATGTTCGAAATGAGCAGTTCTTC.